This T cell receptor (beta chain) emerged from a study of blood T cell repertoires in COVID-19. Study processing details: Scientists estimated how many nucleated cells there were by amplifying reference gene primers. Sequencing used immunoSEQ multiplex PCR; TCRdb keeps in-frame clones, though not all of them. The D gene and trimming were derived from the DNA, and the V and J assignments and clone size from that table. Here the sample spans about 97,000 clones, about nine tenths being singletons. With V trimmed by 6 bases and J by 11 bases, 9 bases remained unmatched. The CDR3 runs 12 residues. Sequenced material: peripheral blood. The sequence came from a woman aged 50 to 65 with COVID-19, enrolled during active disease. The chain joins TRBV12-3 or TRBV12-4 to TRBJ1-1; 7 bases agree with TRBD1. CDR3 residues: CASREQGSEAFF. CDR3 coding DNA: TGTGCCAGCAGAGAACAGGGGAGTGAGGCTTTCTTT.